Listed here is a single T cell receptor (beta chain). This sample is drawn from a study of blood T cell repertoires in COVID-19. Across the whole study: The United States, Italy and Spain were the sources of the acute and convalescent COVID-19 samples.

Per the original methods: Estimation of nucleated cell counts was performed using reference gene primer amplification. Produced via immunoSEQ multiplex PCR; TCRdb's table is partial and in-frame only. V, J and clone size reflect that table, while D and trimming were determined from the DNA. The table records about 83,000 clones, approximately 86% of them present only once. Germline loops: CDR1 LNHDA, CDR2 SQIVND (reference sequence). This CDR3 has 14 residues. V was pared by 7 bases and J by 6 bases, with 16 bases between. The clonotype originates from a woman aged 80 or older in a cohort sampled during active or convalescent COVID-19. V is TRBV19 and J is TRBJ2-1; maybe TRBD1 (5 bases). The sample taken for sequencing was peripheral blood. CDR3 region: CASTRQGAVNEQFF. The DNA of the CDR3 is TGTGCCAGTACTCGACAAGGGGCGGTCAATGAGCAGTTCTTC.